The table lists the clone carrying this TCR beta chain with a count of one. V lost 6 bases to trimming and J lost 1 base, with 16 bases between them. This CDR3 comprises 16 residues. Germline assignment: CDR1 SNHLY and CDR2 FYNNEI. Original handling: Amplifying reference gene primers gave estimates of nucleated cell counts. Sequenced by immunoSEQ multiplex PCR; TCRdb stores in-frame clones only, minus some. The V and J calls and the clone size are those of that table, but D and trimming were determined from the DNA. The table shows roughly 280,000 clones, with less than 85% occurring only once. These data belong to a study of blood T cell repertoires in COVID-19. About the study: The study drew acute and convalescent COVID-19 samples from the United States, Italy and Spain. Nucleic acid was either cDNA or gDNA, and it came from T cells, B-cell-depleted T cells, or PBMCs.

The chain combines TRBV2 with TRBJ1-5, with D maybe TRBD1 (6 bases). Sequenced sample: peripheral blood. This TCR was recovered from a man aged 60 to 69 who had recovered from COVID-19. This CDR3 reads CASRPDSALSNQPQHF. Here the CDR3 DNA reads TGTGCCAGCAGGCCGGACAGTGCTCTGAGCAATCAGCCCCAGCATTTT.